One and the same sample provided the 11 T cell receptor beta chains below, sequenced in a study of T cell responses to AZD1222 COVID-19 vaccine. TCRdb keeps only in-frame clones here, not all; method: immunoSEQ multiplex PCR. The sample carries about 110,000 clones, around 90% recorded once. The material was peripheral blood, obtained on day 0 of AZD1222 vaccination. These receptors all stem from an adult in good health.

The chain is built from TRBV7-3 and TRBJ2-3; 8 bases agree with TRBD2. J lost 4 bases, V lost 5 bases, and 8 bases had no gene match. The CDR3 spans 15 residues. The germline V gene encodes CDR1 SGHTA and CDR2 FQGTGA. As DNA, the CDR3 is TGTGCCAGCAGCCCCAGCGGGGGCCGAGCAGATACGCAGTATTTT. Residues: CASSPSGGRADTQYF. Combining the CDR3 with reference TRBV7-3 and TRBJ2-3 gives the whole variable domain GAGVSQTPSNKVTEKGKYVELRCDPISGHTALYWYRQSLGQGPEFLIYFQGTGAADDSGLPNDRFFAVRPEGSVSTLKIQRTERGDSAVYLCASSPSGGRADTQYFGPGTRLTVL.

The chain joins TRBV5-1 to TRBJ2-1; the D is unclear. V was clipped by 2 bases and J by 0 bases, with 9 bases between them. Looked up from germline, CDR1 is SGHRS and CDR2 is YFSETQ. The CDR3 loop spans 15 amino acids. The CDR3 sequence is CASSFRINSYNEQFF. The CDR3 DNA reads TGCGCCAGCAGCTTCCGGATCAACTCCTACAATGAGCAGTTCTTC.

The V gene is TRBV30, the J gene TRBJ1-5, with D perhaps TRBD1 (5 bases). Germline V gene data show CDR1 as GTSNPN and CDR2 as SVGIG (reference sequence). CDR3 size: 17 residues. The V end lost 0 bases, the J end lost 0 bases, and 15 bases lay between the germline ends. The CDR3 DNA reads TGTGCCTGGAGTGTAGGCTGGGGCGGGTATAGCAATCAGCCCCAGCATTTT. It encodes CAWSVGWGGYSNQPQHF. The whole variable domain, remainder taken from reference TRBV30 and TRBJ1-5, is SQTIHQWPATLVQPVGSPLSLECTVEGTSNPNLYWYRQAAGRGLQLLFYSVGIGQISSEVPQNLSASRPQDRQFILSSKKLLLSDSGFYLCAWSVGWGGYSNQPQHFGDGTRLSIL.

The chain employs TRBV7-9 and TRBJ1-6, with D possibly being TRBD1 (5 bases). The germline V and J ends were trimmed by 6 bases and 6 bases, with 15 bases remaining between them. CDR1 is SEHNR, CDR2 FQNEAQ, per germline (reference sequence). CDR3 length equals 15 residues. The DNA of the CDR3 is TGTGCCAGCAGTGAAACGGGACGGAGTAATTCACCCCTCCACTTT. Translation gives CASSETGRSNSPLHF.

Only one count was recorded for this clone. The chain employs TRBV20-1 and TRBJ2-3; TRBD2 agrees at 16 bases. Germline V lookup: CDR1 DFQATT, CDR2 SNEGSKA (reference sequence). The CDR3 is 21 residues long. After removal of 3 bases from V and 4 bases from J, the junction contained 19 bases not matched to a gene. For the CDR3, the DNA is TGCAGTGCTAGTTCCCCCCTGGGACTAGCGGGAGGGAGTGGTTACCCAGATACGCAGTATTTT. Translating gives CSASSPLGLAGGSGYPDTQYF.

The chain carries TRBV18 and TRBJ2-2, with 9 bases that match TRBD1. With V trimmed by 2 bases and J by 4 bases, 14 bases remained unmatched. Germline V gene sequence: CDR1 KGHSH, CDR2 LQKENI. This CDR3 comprises 19 residues. The CDR3 DNA reads as TGTGCCAGCTCACCAAACCCCACCGGGGGACAGGGTGGCACCGGGGAGCTGTTTTTT. It specifies CASSPNPTGGQGGTGELFF.

This chain joins TRBV15 and TRBJ1-5; D is unresolved. The germline gives CDR1 LNHNV, CDR2 YYDKDF (reference sequence). The CDR3 runs 15 residues. V lost 8 bases and J lost 0, with 14 bases in between. Here the CDR3 reads CATGTGLLSNQPQHF. The CDR3 DNA sequence: TGTGCCACCGGAACGGGCCTTCTTAGCAATCAGCCCCAGCATTTT.

V gene TRBV10-3 combines with J gene TRBJ1-1; D unresolved. The germline gives CDR1 ENHRY, CDR2 SYGVKD. V dropped 4 bases and J dropped 1 base, with 4 bases sitting between them. The length of the CDR3 is 12 residues. The CDR3 sequence is CAISGGNTEAFF. The CDR3 region has the DNA TGTGCCATCAGTGGGGGGAACACTGAAGCTTTCTTT.

The chain employs TRBV6-5 and TRBJ2-7, with 8 bases that match TRBD2. Germline trimming cut 10 bases from V and 0 bases from J; bases unmatched to any gene: 11. The CDR3 is made up of 15 amino acids. The germline V gene encodes CDR1 MNHEY and CDR2 SVGAGI. The CDR3 is CATTGGVSGSYEQYF. CDR3 sequence (DNA): TGTGCCACCACGGGAGGGGTTTCGGGCTCCTACGAGCAGTACTTC.

This clone has just a few counts. The chain has TRBV9 and TRBJ1-1, with 10 bases lining up with TRBD1. Germline-derived CDR1 and CDR2 are SGDLS and YYNGEE. The CDR3 is 16 amino acids. Germline trimming cut 3 bases from V and 6 bases from J; bases unmatched to any gene: 11. The CDR3 DNA reads as TGTGCCAGCAGCGCCTTCCCGACAGGGGGCGACTCTGAAGCTTTCTTT. It translates to CASSAFPTGGDSEAFF.

This clone was seen a handful of times. This rearrangement joins TRBV4-2 to TRBJ2-4; TRBD1 agrees at 10 bases. Germline V lookup: CDR1 LGHNA, CDR2 YNFKEQ. V gave up 0 bases and J gave up 4 bases; unmatched junction bases: 9. CDR3 size: 18 residues. The CDR3 region has the DNA TGTGCCAGCAGCCAAGAGCGGCGAAGGGACAGGGGAAAAAACATTCAGTACTTC. The encoded protein is CASSQERRRDRGKNIQYF.